Following are 15 T cell receptor beta chains from one sample sequenced in a study of T cell clusters in autoimmune cytopenias. TRB was amplified by touch-down multiplex PCR, primer pools A and B combined. Following a re-call of the multiplex PCR reads, TCRdb has one entry per CDR3 protein and lacks DNA. The sample's table shows about 5,000 distinct CDR3 sequences. TRB was amplified from approximately 250 ng of peripheral blood genomic DNA per sample. What was sequenced was peripheral blood. The receptor source for this set is a human donor with an autoimmune cytopenia or autoimmune hepatitis (not recorded which).

Measured by frequency, this clonotype is large. This chain connects TRBV29-1 to TRBJ2-1. The CDR3 covers 14 residues. Germline CDR1 and CDR2: SQVTM and ANQGSEA. The CDR3: CSVLGGSTYNEQFF.

This rearrangement joins TRBV30 to TRBJ2-1. Germline V CDR1 and CDR2: GTSNPN, SVGIG (reference sequence). The CDR3 is 13 residues long. CDR3 residues: CAWGRSSYNEQFF.

The chain uses TRBV5-5 and TRBJ2-4; with no DNA, the TCRdb D assignment of TRBD2 cannot be verified. This CDR3 is 22 amino acids long. The V gene's germline CDR1 is SGHKS and CDR2 YYEKEE (reference sequence). The CDR3: CASRDTTPGDGRDYRERYIQYF.

This clonotype is labeled medium-sized based on frequency. The chain recombines TRBV5-4 with TRBJ2-5; TCRdb gives TRBD2 as the D gene, but with no DNA this cannot be confirmed. The CDR3 consists of 15 residues. From germline, CDR1 is SGHNT and CDR2 YYREEE (reference sequence). The chain's CDR3 is CASSLAVAGQETQYF.

This clonotype is large by frequency. The chain carries TRBV29-1 and TRBJ2-1; with no DNA, the TCRdb D assignment of TRBD1 cannot be verified. The CDR3 has 15 residues. Germline loops: CDR1 SQVTM, CDR2 ANQGSEA. The CDR3 reads CSANAQGSGDNEQFF.

This chain links TRBV6-1 with TRBJ1-3. Germline CDR1 is MNHNS and CDR2 is SASEGT. This CDR3 spans 16 amino acids. CDR3 residues: CASSPLEGTDGNTIYF.

V is TRBV7-2 and J is TRBJ2-7; TCRdb returns TRBD2, unconfirmable since there is no DNA. This CDR3 comprises 14 residues. Germline V lookup: CDR1 SGHTA, CDR2 FQGNSA. CDR3 in amino acids: CASSFRTNSYEQYF.

This clonotype is labeled medium-sized based on frequency. CDR3 residues: CATSRGDSGGEKRTQYF. The chain uses TRBV15 and TRBJ2-5; the D gene TCRdb calls, TRBD2, cannot be checked with no DNA. This CDR3 has 17 amino acids. The germline gives CDR1 LNHNV, CDR2 YYDKDF (reference sequence).

This clonotype ranks as medium-sized in terms of frequency. This chain uses TRBV6-1 with TRBJ2-2. The CDR3 contains 15 residues. Germline CDR1 and CDR2: MNHNS and SASEGT. Here the CDR3 reads CASSEAGVSPGELFF.

This clonotype is medium-sized by frequency. The chain joins TRBV30 to TRBJ2-4. CDR1 and CDR2 (germline): GTSNPN, SVGIG (reference sequence). This CDR3 has 14 amino acids. The CDR3 sequence is CAWSRVAGKNIQYF.

According to its frequency, this clonotype is medium-sized. The V and J genes are TRBV5-6 and TRBJ2-3; TCRdb's D call, TRBD1, is unchecked because there is no DNA. In germline, CDR1 is SGHDT, CDR2 YYEEEE. This CDR3 is 15 amino acids long. The CDR3 loop is CASSLWTGHQDTQYF.

The V and J genes are TRBV6-5 and TRBJ2-7; there is no DNA to check the TCRdb D call of TRBD1. This CDR3 contains 14 residues. Per germline, CDR1 MNHEY and CDR2 SVGAGI. CDR3 region: CASSYSTGAGEQYF.

This clonotype counts as medium-sized (0.01 to 0.1%) by frequency. The chain combines TRBV7-9 with TRBJ2-1; the D gene TCRdb calls, TRBD1, cannot be checked with no DNA. The CDR3 length is 16 residues. Germline loops: CDR1 SEHNR, CDR2 FQNEAQ (reference sequence). The CDR3 region is CASSSGESGSYNEQFF.

The genes are TRBV6-6 and TRBJ1-4; TCRdb selects TRBD1, and the lack of DNA leaves this call unchecked. The CDR3 is 14 residues long. CDR1 MNHNY and CDR2 SVGAGI come from the germline V gene (reference sequence). CDR3: CASRVDRRNEKLFF.

The chain combines TRBV6-6 with TRBJ1-5; TCRdb calls TRBD1, which cannot be checked without DNA. The CDR3 length is 16 residues. In germline, CDR1 is MNHNY, CDR2 SVGAGI (reference sequence). The CDR3 reads CASSPLQGASNQPQHF.